These 7 T cell receptor beta chains share one sample of origin, sequenced in a study of CD8 T cells in Susac syndrome. cDNA came from 0.5 to 1 ug RNA primed by random hexamers. TCRdb itself ran the immunoSEQ multiplex PCR reads through MiXCR, one entry per CDR3 protein. The sample has about 300,000 distinct CDR3 sequences, approximately 85% seen once. Sequencing input: CD8+ T cells from PBMCs. These receptor sequences come from a human donor with multiple sclerosis.

The chain links TRBV28 to TRBJ1-1, with 9 bases identical to TRBD1. J was trimmed by 7 bases and V by 4 bases; bases with no gene match: 4. CDR3 length equals 13 residues. The germline V gene has CDR1 MDHEN and CDR2 SYDVKM. This chain's CDR3 is CASSYRGQIEAFF. For the CDR3, the DNA is TGTGCCAGCAGTTACAGGGGGCAAATTGAAGCTTTCTTT.

V and J are TRBV28 and TRBJ2-2; either TRBD1 or TRBD2 may supply D (5 bases each). V shed 6 bases and J shed 8 bases, with 16 bases lying between them. Germline values: CDR1 MDHEN, CDR2 SYDVKM. The CDR3 has 14 residues. The CDR3 spells CASSNPGTSGELFF. For the CDR3, the DNA is TGTGCCAGCAGCAACCCCGGGACCTCTGGGGAGCTGTTTTTT.

The chain couples TRBV25-1 to TRBJ2-7; D possibly corresponds to TRBD1 (6 bases). Germline V lookup: CDR1 MGHDK, CDR2 SYGVNS. The V end lost 6 bases, the J end lost 5 bases, and 14 bases lay between the germline ends. This CDR3 spans 13 amino acids. The chain's CDR3 is CASRGYRDHEQYF. Written as DNA, the CDR3 is TGTGCCAGCAGAGGGTACAGGGACCACGAGCAGTACTTC.

This chain uses TRBV27 with TRBJ1-6; 9 nucleotides align to TRBD1. CDR3 length: 14 residues. Germline V lookup: CDR1 MNHEY, CDR2 SMNVEV (reference sequence). V dropped 6 bases and J dropped 10; count of bases not matched to a gene: 7. The CDR3 DNA is TGTGCCAGCAGGTCCGGGACAGGGCAGTCACCCCTCCACTTT. Translating gives CASRSGTGQSPLHF.

The CDR3 region is CSVDGQGEETQYF. In nucleotides, the CDR3 is TGCAGCGTTGACGGCCAGGGGGAGGAGACCCAGTACTTC. The rearrangement uses TRBV29-1 and TRBJ2-5, with TRBD1 identical over 7 bases. In germline, CDR1 is SQVTM, CDR2 ANQGSEA. The CDR3 spans 13 residues. V dropped 3 bases and J dropped 5; count of bases not matched to a gene: 6.

The V and J genes are TRBV24-1 and TRBJ2-2, with D possibly TRBD1 on 7 matching bases. The V end was cut by 4 bases, the J end by 6 bases, with 20 bases between. The CDR3 is 17 amino acids. Germline assignment: CDR1 KGHDR and CDR2 SFDVKD. Here the CDR3 reads CATSEEDRQGGPGELFF. The DNA of the CDR3 is TGTGCCACCAGTGAGGAGGATCGTCAGGGGGGACCCGGGGAGCTGTTTTTT.

V and J are TRBV7-2 and TRBJ1-2; D may be TRBD1 (6 bases). The CDR3 is made up of 17 amino acids. Germline CDR1 is SGHTA and CDR2 is FQGNSA. The V end was cut by 5 bases, the J end by 4 bases, with 23 bases between. The CDR3 DNA sequence: TGTGCCAGCAGCGCGACCCCACAGGGCGAGTTGAGCTATGGCTACACCTTC. This sequence encodes CASSATPQGELSYGYTF.